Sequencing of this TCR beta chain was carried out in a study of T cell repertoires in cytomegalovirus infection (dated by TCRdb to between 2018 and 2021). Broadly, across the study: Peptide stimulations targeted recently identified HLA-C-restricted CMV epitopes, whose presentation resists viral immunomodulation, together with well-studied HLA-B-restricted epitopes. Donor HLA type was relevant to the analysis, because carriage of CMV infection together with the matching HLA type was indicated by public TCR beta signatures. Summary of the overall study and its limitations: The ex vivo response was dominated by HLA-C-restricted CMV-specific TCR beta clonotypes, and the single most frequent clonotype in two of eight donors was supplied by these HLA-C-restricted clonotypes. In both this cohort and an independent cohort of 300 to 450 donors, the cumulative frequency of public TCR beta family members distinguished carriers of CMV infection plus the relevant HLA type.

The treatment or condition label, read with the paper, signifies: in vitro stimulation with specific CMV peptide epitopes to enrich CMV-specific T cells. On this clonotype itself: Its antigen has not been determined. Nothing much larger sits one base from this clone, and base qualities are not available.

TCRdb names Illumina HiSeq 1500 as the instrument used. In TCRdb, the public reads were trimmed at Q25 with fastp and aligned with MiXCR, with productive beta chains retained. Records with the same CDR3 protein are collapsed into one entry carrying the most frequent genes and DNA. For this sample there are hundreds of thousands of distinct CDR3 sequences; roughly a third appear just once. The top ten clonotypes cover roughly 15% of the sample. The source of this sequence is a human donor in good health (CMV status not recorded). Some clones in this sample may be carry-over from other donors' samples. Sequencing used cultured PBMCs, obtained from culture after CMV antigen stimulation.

The nucleotides are TGTGCCAGCAGTCCCGGGACTAGCGGGTACGAGGAGGAGACCCAGTACTTC. It translates as CASSPGTSGYEEETQYF. Recombination joined TRBV12-3 or TRBV12-4 with TRBJ2-5, with 12 bases matching TRBD2. Including the terminal cysteine and phenylalanine, the CDR3 comprises 17 residues. Solely the CDR3 DNA is kept, with 51 bases framed from the first base. The V end gives up 5 bases and the J end 5 bases, leaving 12 bases in the junction not matched to a gene.